Following are 13 T cell receptor beta chains from one sample sequenced in a study of cytomegalovirus exposure and HLA in healthy donors. 60 Vbeta and 13 Jbeta primers were used in PCR. The data were produced by immunoSEQ multiplex PCR, yet TCRdb's version contains in-frame clones alone and is incomplete. The sample holds 85,000 to 100,000 clones, about 79% seen once. The sample taken for sequencing was PBMCs. These receptors were obtained from a male donor in good health and CMV-seropositive.

The chain couples TRBV6-5 to TRBJ1-2; a weak D match, TRBD1 (6 bases). The CDR3 is 13 residues long. V dropped 5 bases and J dropped 0 bases, with 7 bases sitting between them. Germline V gene lookup returns CDR1 MNHEY and CDR2 SVGAGI. The DNA of the CDR3 is TGTGCCAGCAGTGGACAGTCTAACTATGGCTACACCTTC. Residues: CASSGQSNYGYTF.

This clone came up once. This chain connects TRBV5-6 to TRBJ2-1, with a tentative D call TRBD1 (5 bases). The CDR3 contains 13 residues. V lost 1 base, J lost 9 bases, and 11 bases lay in between. The germline CDR1 and CDR2 sequences are SGHDT and YYEEEE. CDR3 bases: TGTGCCAGCAGCTTGCTAGGGGTCCCTGAGCAGTTCTTC. Its protein product is CASSLLGVPEQFF.

This clone appeared a few times. The chain is built from TRBV2 and TRBJ1-5; D not resolved. Germline V gives CDR1 SNHLY, CDR2 FYNNEI. The CDR3 runs to 14 residues. V lost 1 base, J lost 5 bases, and 9 bases lay in between. The CDR3 nucleotides read TGTGCCAGCAGTGAAGACAGTCAGTATCAGCCCCAGCATTTT. This codes for CASSEDSQYQPQHF.

The chain links TRBV5-4 to TRBJ2-7; TRBD1 matches at 8 bases. Looked up from germline, CDR1 is SGHNT and CDR2 is YYREEE (reference sequence). CDR3 length: 13 amino acids. V shed 2 bases and J 7 bases; nucleotides not matched to a gene: 5. The CDR3 here is CASSFQGAREQYF. For the CDR3, the DNA is TGTGCCAGCAGCTTCCAGGGGGCCAGGGAGCAGTACTTC.

This sequence joins TRBV30 and TRBJ1-2; D gene ambiguous. This CDR3 is built from 12 residues. In germline, CDR1 is GTSNPN, CDR2 SVGIG (reference sequence). The germline V and J ends were trimmed by 5 bases and 6 bases, with 13 bases remaining between them. CDR3 bases: TGTGCCTGGGGTAACCTGGCGGATGGCTACACCTTC. This codes for CAWGNLADGYTF.

The chain employs TRBV7-3 and TRBJ1-1; possibly TRBD1 for D (6 bases). Germline V gene data show CDR1 as SGHTA and CDR2 as FQGTGA. CDR3 length: 14 residues. The V end lost 5 bases, the J end lost 4 bases, and 14 bases lay between the germline ends. The CDR3 region has the DNA TGTGCCAGCAGCCCCTACAGGGTTGGCACTGAAGCTTTCTTT. The encoded protein is CASSPYRVGTEAFF.

The gene calls are TRBV5-6 and TRBJ2-1, with D tentatively TRBD2 (7 bases). The CDR3 has 15 amino acids. CDR1 SGHDT and CDR2 YYEEEE come from the germline V gene. V was trimmed by 4 bases and J by 2 bases, leaving 13 bases between them. As DNA, the CDR3 is TGTGCCAGCAGCCCGCCGGGGGGCCCCTACAATGAGCAGTTCTTC. It encodes CASSPPGGPYNEQFF.

V gene TRBV6-6 combines with J gene TRBJ1-1; 8 bases line up with TRBD1. Trimming at V came to 6 bases and at J to 6 bases, leaving 6 bases not matched to a gene. The CDR3 is 13 residues long. The germline CDR1 and CDR2 sequences are MNHNY and SVGAGI (reference sequence). CDR3 nucleotide sequence: TGTGCCAGCAGCTCCGGGACAGGATCTGAAGCTTTCTTT. Translation gives CASSSGTGSEAFF.

The V and J genes are TRBV9 and TRBJ1-1; 7 bases are shared with TRBD1. This CDR3 contains 14 residues. In germline, CDR1 is SGDLS, CDR2 YYNGEE. Trimming cost V 2 bases and J 3 bases; bases outside gene matches: 4. The CDR3 DNA is TGTGCCAGCAGCGTTTGGCAGGGGGACACTGAAGCTTTCTTT. This encodes CASSVWQGDTEAFF.

CDR3 in DNA: TGCGCCAGCAGCTTCATCGCAGGGTATAATTCACCCCTCCACTTT. Protein sequence: CASSFIAGYNSPLHF. The chain employs TRBV5-1 and TRBJ1-6; D perhaps matches TRBD1 (5 bases). This CDR3 contains 15 residues. The germline V and J ends were trimmed by 2 bases and 4 bases, with 10 bases remaining between them. CDR1 and CDR2 from the germline V gene are SGHRS and YFSETQ.

The chain carries TRBV5-1 and TRBJ1-1, with D hard to call. The CDR3 consists of 14 residues. Germline V gene data show CDR1 as SGHRS and CDR2 as YFSETQ. Trimming took 1 base from V and 1 from J, leaving 8 bases between them. CDR3 nucleotides: TGCGCCAGCAGCTTGATCCAGGCGAACACTGAAGCTTTCTTT. Translating gives CASSLIQANTEAFF.

The chain combines TRBV9 with TRBJ2-7; TRBD1 is a possible D gene (5 bases). CDR3 size: 15 residues. Trimming removed 0 bases from V and 3 bases from J, with 13 bases in between. Looked up from germline, CDR1 is SGDLS and CDR2 is YYNGEE. DNA of the CDR3: TGTGCCAGCAGCGTAGGGTTAGACAGTTACTACGAGCAGTACTTC. Protein: CASSVGLDSYYEQYF.

The chain uses TRBV2 and TRBJ1-5; D possibly corresponds to TRBD1 (6 bases). This CDR3 comprises 14 residues. Trimming took off 1 base at V and 6 bases at J, with 10 bases between the two ends. The germline CDR1 and CDR2 sequences are SNHLY and FYNNEI. Here the CDR3 reads CASSEDREPQPQHF. DNA for the CDR3: TGTGCCAGCAGTGAAGACAGGGAACCTCAGCCCCAGCATTTT.